The TCR beta chain under discussion was sequenced for a study of cytomegalovirus exposure and HLA in healthy donors. CDR1 and CDR2 (germline): LNHDA, SQIVND (reference sequence). The CDR3 runs 15 residues. Trimming stripped 10 bases from V and 2 bases from J, with 21 bases between. The PCR made use of 60 Vbeta and 13 Jbeta primers. Profiled with immunoSEQ multiplex PCR; TCRdb holds only in-frame clones, not every one. The table has about 190,000 clones, 70% to 80% seen once; the top ten hold approximately 1.4%. The receptor's source is a woman aged 45-65 years in good health and CMV-seronegative. This chain joins TRBV19 and TRBJ2-7, with D possibly matching TRBD1 (5 bases). The material sequenced was PBMCs. The CDR3 sequence is CATSDRGRPPYEQYF. The CDR3, as DNA: TGTGCCACATCCGATAGGGGCAGGCCACCCTACGAGCAGTACTTC. Together with reference TRBV19 and TRBJ2-7, the CDR3 gives the full variable domain: DGGITQSPKYLFRKEGQNVTLSCEQNLNHDAMYWYRQDPGQGLRLIYYSQIVNDFQKGDIAEGYSVSREKKESFPLTVTSAQKNPTAFYLCATSDRGRPPYEQYFGPGTRLTVT.